Listed below are T cell receptor beta chains from one sample, sequenced in a study of T cell responses to AZD1222 COVID-19 vaccine. Sequenced by immunoSEQ multiplex PCR; TCRdb stores in-frame clones only, minus some. The sample has under 130,000 clones, 91% seen once. The sequenced sample was peripheral blood, obtained on day 0 of AZD1222 vaccination. The receptors originated from an adult in good health. CDR3s include the opening cysteine and the closing phenylalanine or tryptophan. The order of the fields is V gene, clone size, CDR3 protein. Size is stated for part of the rows, as once, few or many counts, or as a class when the clone is expanded.

>TRBV18|.
CASSLGVLDNIQYF
>TRBV18|.
CASSQLAGEVEQYF
>TRBV2|few
CASVDREPYEQYF
>TRBV9|.
CASSVEYRVAGELFF
>TRBV18|.
CASSRGPSSYEQYF
>TRBV2|.
CASRQQAINSPLHF
>TRBV18|.
CASSPLTSMNTEAFF
>TRBV19|.
CASTSYRDTQYF
>TRBV7-9|.
CASSSGLAGANEQFF
>TRBV7-9|.
CASSSWRGGNYGYTF
>TRBV11-3|.
CASSSKLVRPYTPETQYF
>TRBV12-3/TRBV12-4|.
CASSKDSHEQYF